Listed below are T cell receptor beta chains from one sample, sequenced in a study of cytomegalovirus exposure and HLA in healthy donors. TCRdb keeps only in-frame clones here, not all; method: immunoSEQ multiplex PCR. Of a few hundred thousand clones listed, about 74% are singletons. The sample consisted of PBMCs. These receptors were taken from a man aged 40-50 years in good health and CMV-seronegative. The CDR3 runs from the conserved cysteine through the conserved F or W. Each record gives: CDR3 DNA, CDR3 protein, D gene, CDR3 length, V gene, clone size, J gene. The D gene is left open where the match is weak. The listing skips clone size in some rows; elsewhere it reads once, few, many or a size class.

TGTGCCAGCAGCCCTGGCGCCGCAGGGCGCACTGAAGCTTTCTTT	CASSPGAAGRTEAFF	NA	15	TRBV4-2	NA	TRBJ1-1
TGCGCCAGCAGCCAAAGCCTGACTGACTATAGCAATCAGCCCCAGCATTTT	CASSQSLTDYSNQPQHF	NA	17	TRBV4-1	NA	TRBJ1-5
TGTGCCAGTAGTATGACTAGCGGGATCGATGAGACCCAGTACTTC	CASSMTSGIDETQYF	TRBD2	15	TRBV19	NA	TRBJ2-5
TGTGCCAGCAGTTTCGGGACAGGGAGTGAAAAACTGTTTTTT	CASSFGTGSEKLFF	TRBD1	14	TRBV27	NA	TRBJ1-4
TGTGCCAGCAGCCTTAGACAGGGAGTGAAGACTGAAGCTTTCTTT	CASSLRQGVKTEAFF	TRBD1	15	TRBV27	NA	TRBJ1-1
TGTGCCAGCAGCCAGACTAGCGCAGATACGCAGTATTTT	CASSQTSADTQYF	TRBD2	13	TRBV11-3	NA	TRBJ2-3
TGTGCCACCAGCAGACCTACTAGCGGGAGGGTTGGGCATGAGCAGTTCTTC	CATSRPTSGRVGHEQFF	TRBD2	17	TRBV15	NA	TRBJ2-1
TGTGCCAGTAGTGGGGGGGGGTTGGATGAGCAGTTCTTC	CASSGGGLDEQFF	TRBD2	13	TRBV19	NA	TRBJ2-1
TGTGCCAGCAGTGAATCCGGGGGGAACACTGAAGCTTTCTTT	CASSESGGNTEAFF	NA	14	TRBV25-1	few	TRBJ1-1
TGTGCCAGCAGCTCCGGACAGCCATATAGCAATCAGCCCCAGCATTTT	CASSSGQPYSNQPQHF	NA	16	TRBV7-9	NA	TRBJ1-5
TGCGCCAGCAGCCGGACCATCGTGGGGTTACAGGGGTACGAAAAACTGTTTTTT	CASSRTIVGLQGYEKLFF	TRBD1	18	TRBV4-3	few	TRBJ1-4
TGTGCCAGCAGCGTATCAGGGGCTAACACTGAAGCTTTCTTT	CASSVSGANTEAFF	NA	14	TRBV9	NA	TRBJ1-1
TGCGCCAGCAGCCTGATGACTGATACCTTGGATACGCAGTATTTT	CASSLMTDTLDTQYF	NA	15	TRBV4-1	once	TRBJ2-3
TGTGCCAGCAGCTACCGGGACAGCCTTGCTTACACTGAAGCTTTCTTT	CASSYRDSLAYTEAFF	TRBD1	16	TRBV7-8	few	TRBJ1-1
TGTGCCAGCAGCCTGACTCGGGATACGCAGTATTTT	CASSLTRDTQYF	NA	12	TRBV13	few	TRBJ2-3
TGTGCCAGCAGCCCACTAGCGGGGGCGTACAATGAGCAGTTCTTC	CASSPLAGAYNEQFF	TRBD2	15	TRBV7-6	few	TRBJ2-1
TGTGCCAGCAGCTTAGTCGCAGGGGGGCCAGATACGCAGTATTTT	CASSLVAGGPDTQYF	NA	15	TRBV7-7	NA	TRBJ2-3
TGCAGCGTTGCCTCTAACTATGGCTACACCTTC	CSVASNYGYTF	NA	11	TRBV29-1	NA	TRBJ1-2
TGTGCCAGCAGGAGTTCCTCGGGAGGTCGAAACACCATATATTTT	CASRSSSGGRNTIYF	NA	15	TRBV6-1	NA	TRBJ1-3
TGTGCCAGCAGCTCAGGACGGGGGGGGGAGACCCAGTACTTC	CASSSGRGGETQYF	TRBD2	14	TRBV11-2	NA	TRBJ2-5
TGTGCCAGCAGCCAATACGAGAGCGGGAAAGCTTTCTTT	CASSQYESGKAFF	NA	13	TRBV14	once	TRBJ1-1
TGTGCCAGTAGGACAGGGTGGGACACCGGGGAGCTGTTTTTT	CASRTGWDTGELFF	TRBD1	14	TRBV2	NA	TRBJ2-2
TGTGCCAGCAGTTACTCGCTCAGTGCGGGGCCCCAGCATTTT	CASSYSLSAGPQHF	NA	14	TRBV6-5	NA	TRBJ1-5
TGTGCCAGCGGAGGGACAGCGATACTCTATGGCTACACCTTC	CASGGTAILYGYTF	TRBD1	14	TRBV6-4	NA	TRBJ1-2
TGTGCCAGTACCGGGACAGCCTCTGGAAACACCATATATTTT	CASTGTASGNTIYF	TRBD1	14	TRBV19	NA	TRBJ1-3
TGTGCCAGCACCCCTTACCCGGGAGTCAACACTGAAGCTTTCTTT	CASTPYPGVNTEAFF	NA	15	TRBV11-2	few	TRBJ1-1
TGTGCCAGCAGCCCCTGGTCACTGAACAATGAGCAGTTCTTC	CASSPWSLNNEQFF	NA	14	TRBV7-9	NA	TRBJ2-1
TGTGCCAGCAGCCCCCGCGGACAGGGATTCTATGGCTACACCTTC	CASSPRGQGFYGYTF	TRBD1	15	TRBV14	NA	TRBJ1-2
TGCGCCAGCAGCTTGGCCCGGGGTCCCTACGAGCAGTACTTC	CASSLARGPYEQYF	NA	14	TRBV5-1	NA	TRBJ2-7
TGCGCCAGCAGCTCCCCGGGACAGCACACAGATACGCAGTATTTT	CASSSPGQHTDTQYF	TRBD1	15	TRBV5-1	NA	TRBJ2-3
TGCGCCAGCAGCTGGGGGACAGAAAAAGAGACCCAGTACTTC	CASSWGTEKETQYF	TRBD1	14	TRBV5-1	NA	TRBJ2-5
TGTGCCAGTACCGGACAGGGGAGAGAAAAACTGTTTTTT	CASTGQGREKLFF	TRBD1	13	TRBV19	few	TRBJ1-4
TGTGCCAGCAGCCAGAGCGGGAGGAACACCTACGAGCAGTACTTC	CASSQSGRNTYEQYF	TRBD2	15	TRBV4-2	NA	TRBJ2-7
TGTGCCAGCAGTTCATCAAACAGGGGGGTCTATGGCTACACCTTC	CASSSSNRGVYGYTF	TRBD1	15	TRBV27	NA	TRBJ1-2
TGTGCCAGCAGTTACGGGACAGGGGAAAAACTGTTTTTT	CASSYGTGEKLFF	TRBD1	13	TRBV6-5	NA	TRBJ1-4
TGTGCCAGCAGCTTCCGGACAGTAAAGGAGGAGACCCAGTACTTC	CASSFRTVKEETQYF	NA	15	TRBV5-6	NA	TRBJ2-5
TGTGCCAGCAGCGGGTCCGGGACTAGCGGGAAGATCTCCTACGAGCAGTACTTC	CASSGSGTSGKISYEQYF	TRBD2	18	TRBV5-6	NA	TRBJ2-7
TGTGCCAGTGGAGGAGGACAGGGCTCCTACAATGAGCAGTTCTTC	CASGGGQGSYNEQFF	TRBD1	15	TRBV19	NA	TRBJ2-1
TGTGCCAGCAGGATCCGGGGGGACTACGAGCAGTACTTC	CASRIRGDYEQYF	TRBD2	13	TRBV6-6	NA	TRBJ2-7